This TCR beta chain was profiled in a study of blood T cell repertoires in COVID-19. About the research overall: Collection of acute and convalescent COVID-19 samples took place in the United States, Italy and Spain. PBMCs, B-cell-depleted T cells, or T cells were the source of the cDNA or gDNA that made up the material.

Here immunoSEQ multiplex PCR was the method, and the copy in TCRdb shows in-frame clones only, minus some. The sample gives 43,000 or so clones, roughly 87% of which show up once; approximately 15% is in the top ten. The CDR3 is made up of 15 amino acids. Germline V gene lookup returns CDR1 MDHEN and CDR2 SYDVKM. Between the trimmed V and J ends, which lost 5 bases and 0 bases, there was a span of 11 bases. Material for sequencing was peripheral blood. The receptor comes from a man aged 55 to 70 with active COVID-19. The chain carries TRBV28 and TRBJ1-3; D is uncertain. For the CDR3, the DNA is TGTGCCAGCAGTCTTAGACTGGGCTCTGGAAACACCATATATTTT. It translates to CASSLRLGSGNTIYF.